The 14 T cell receptor beta chains listed next were all sequenced from one sample in a study of CD8 T cells in Susac syndrome. RNA was extracted with the RNeasy kit, and a quantity of about 0.45 to 1 ug was reverse transcribed using random hexamers. MiXCR was run by TCRdb on the immunoSEQ multiplex PCR reads, yielding one entry per CDR3 protein. This sample yields 200,000 or so distinct CDR3 sequences, of which approximately 90% are seen a single time; around 0.15% belongs to the top ten. Sequences were obtained from CD8+ T cells from PBMCs. These TCRs come from a human donor with multiple sclerosis.

This clonotype was recorded only once. This chain uses TRBV4-3 with TRBJ2-1; D is unclear. The ends were cut back, 4 bases at V and 4 bases at J, with 14 bases in the middle. Germline V CDR1 and CDR2: LGHNA, YSLEER. CDR3 size: 15 residues. The CDR3 nucleotides read TGCGCCAGCAGCCTTAGTCATGCCGGATACAATGAGCAGTTCTTC. This translates into CASSLSHAGYNEQFF.

This clonotype has a single count. V and J are TRBV29-1 and TRBJ2-1, with 11 positions matching TRBD2. CDR1 is SQVTM, CDR2 ANQGSEA, per germline. CDR3 length: 18 residues. The V gene end was trimmed by 3 bases and the J gene end by 6 bases; junction bases not matched to a gene: 16. CDR3 in amino acids: CSVDLSSYIAGGGNEQFF. As DNA, the CDR3 is TGCAGCGTTGATCTATCGTCCTATATAGCGGGAGGGGGCAATGAGCAGTTCTTC.

J is TRBJ2-7 and V is TRBV19; D possibly uses TRBD1 or TRBD2 (5 bases each). The CDR3 is made up of 14 amino acids. The ends were cut back, 3 bases at V and 2 bases at J, with 11 bases in the middle. From germline, CDR1 is LNHDA and CDR2 SQIVND (reference sequence). CDR3 amino acids: CASSMDGTPYEQYF. The CDR3 DNA reads as TGTGCCAGTAGTATGGACGGGACCCCCTACGAGCAGTACTTC.

The chain links TRBV27 to TRBJ1-4; D may be TRBD1 (5 bases). CDR3 length: 13 amino acids. Germline V CDR1 and CDR2: MNHEY, SMNVEV (reference sequence). V lost 2 bases and J lost 14, with 15 bases in between. The CDR3 coding sequence is TGTGCCAGCAGTTTAGGGATAGGGGAAAGGCTGTTTTTT. Residues: CASSLGIGERLFF.

The chain is built from TRBV19 and TRBJ1-1; D unresolved. CDR1 is LNHDA and CDR2 is SQIVND in the germline V gene (reference sequence). Trimming cost V 1 base and J 1 base, with 10 bases left between them. The CDR3 consists of 15 residues. Here the CDR3 DNA reads TGTGCCAGTAGTATAGTTCTAAGGGCGAACACTGAAGCTTTCTTT. Residues: CASSIVLRANTEAFF.

The table lists this clonotype with a count of one. The chain couples TRBV25-1 to TRBJ2-7; 12 nucleotides match TRBD2. The V gene end was trimmed by 5 bases and the J gene end by 3 bases; junction bases not matched to a gene: 2. CDR1 is MGHDK and CDR2 is SYGVNS in the germline V gene. The CDR3 runs 14 residues. The CDR3 DNA is TGTGCCAGCAGTACACTAGCGGGGGGCTACGAGCAGTACTTC. Protein: CASSTLAGGYEQYF.

This clonotype occurred a few times. This rearrangement joins TRBV7-9 to TRBJ2-7, with 7 nucleotides matching TRBD1. V lost 2 bases, J lost 8 bases, and 12 bases stayed unmatched. Germline CDR1 reads SEHNR; CDR2 reads FQNEAQ (reference sequence). This CDR3 has 15 amino acids. CDR3 DNA sequence: TGTGCCAGCAGCTTAAACCAGGGGGACCCCGGGCAGCAGTACTTC. It encodes CASSLNQGDPGQQYF. The variable domain in full, with the rest retrieved from reference TRBV7-9 and TRBJ2-7, is DTGVSQNPRHKITKRGQNVTFRCDPISEHNRLYWYRQTLGQGPEFLTYFQNEAQLEKSRLLSDRFSAERPKGSFSTLEIQRTEQGDSAMYLCASSLNQGDPGQQYFGPGTRLTVT.

This chain connects TRBV7-9 to TRBJ2-1; TRBD1 agrees at 7 bases. The CDR3 has 14 residues. Germline V gene lookup returns CDR1 SEHNR and CDR2 FQNEAQ (reference sequence). Trimming at V came to 7 bases and at J to 4 bases, leaving 7 bases not matched to a gene. The CDR3 reads CASITGVVYNEQFF. CDR3 DNA: TGTGCCAGCATCACAGGGGTTGTGTACAATGAGCAGTTCTTC.

The chain is built from TRBV12-5 and TRBJ2-1, with D tentatively TRBD1 (6 bases). The V end lost 1 base, the J end lost 10 bases, and 11 bases lay between the germline ends. The CDR3 is 13 residues long. From germline, CDR1 is LGHNT and CDR2 FRNRAP. The CDR3 DNA reads TGTGCTAGTGGTTTGGACAGGGTGGAGGAGCAGTTCTTC. Amino acid sequence: CASGLDRVEEQFF. Full variable domain (remainder filled in from reference TRBV12-5 and TRBJ2-1): DARVTQTPRHKVTEMGQEVTMRCQPILGHNTVFWYRQTMMQGLELLAYFRNRAPLDDSGMPKDRFSAEMPDATLATLKIQPSEPRDSAVYFCASGLDRVEEQFFGPGTRLTVL.

CDR3 DNA sequence: TGTGCCAGCAGGTTGGGGAGCTCAGATACGCAGTATTTT. This codes for CASRLGSSDTQYF. V is TRBV7-9 and J is TRBJ2-3, with a possible D match to TRBD2 (5 bases). The germline V gene encodes CDR1 SEHNR and CDR2 FQNEAQ (reference sequence). The ends were cut back, 6 bases at V and 4 bases at J, with 11 bases in the middle. This CDR3 has 13 residues.

This clonotype was recorded once. The V call is TRBV19, the J call TRBJ2-3; 11 nucleotides agree with TRBD2. The V and J ends lost 6 bases and 2 bases, in that order; junction bases with no gene match: 4. The CDR3 is 15 amino acids. Germline-derived CDR1 and CDR2 are LNHDA and SQIVND (reference sequence). The CDR3 loop is CASRGTSGSTDTQYF. The CDR3 DNA follows: TGTGCCAGTAGGGGGACTAGCGGATCCACAGATACGCAGTATTTT.

The rearrangement uses TRBV6-5 and TRBJ2-3; unclear D gene. Trimming removed 0 bases from V and 0 bases from J, with 10 bases in between. Germline CDR1 is MNHEY and CDR2 is SVGAGI. CDR3 length: 16 amino acids. The CDR3 sequence: CASSYSTDPSTDTQYF. In DNA, the CDR3 is TGTGCCAGCAGTTACTCGACGGACCCTAGCACAGATACGCAGTATTTT.

The chain employs TRBV29-1 and TRBJ2-1; TRBD1 matches at 8 bases. CDR3 length: 12 residues. Looked up from germline, CDR1 is SQVTM and CDR2 is ANQGSEA. The ends lost 6 bases at V and 9 bases at J; junction bases unmatched: 7. The CDR3 protein is CSVADRVGEQFF. The CDR3 bases are TGCAGCGTCGCGGACAGGGTTGGTGAGCAGTTCTTC.

This clonotype was seen once. The chain carries TRBV6-5 and TRBJ2-7; TRBD1 matches at 8 bases. CDR3 size: 14 residues. With V trimmed by 5 bases and J by 6 bases, 9 bases remained unmatched. Germline assignment: CDR1 MNHEY and CDR2 SVGAGI. The CDR3 spells CASSPGQGPSEQYF. The DNA of the CDR3 is TGTGCCAGCAGTCCCGGACAGGGACCCAGCGAGCAGTACTTC.